This TCR beta chain was sequenced in a study of T cells in localized non-small cell lung cancer. Generated by immunoSEQ multiplex PCR, the TCRdb table keeps only in-frame clones and is missing some. The top ten clones hold approximately 2.5% of a sample with more than 15,000 clones, about 90% of them seen once. The CDR3 consists of 15 residues. Germline V gives CDR1 LNHDA, CDR2 SQIVND (reference sequence). Between the trimmed V and J ends, which lost 2 bases and 3 bases, there was a span of 13 bases. This clonotype was sampled from a woman aged 35-75 years with stage I lung adenocarcinoma. The sequencing here drew on peripheral blood, taken before any cancer treatment. This rearrangement joins TRBV19 to TRBJ1-2; the D is unclear. The CDR3 loop reads CASSIWARLYYGYTF. The CDR3 DNA reads as TGTGCCAGTAGTATATGGGCCAGACTCTACTATGGCTACACCTTC.